A single sample is the source of the 19 T cell receptor beta chains below, sequenced in a study of blood T cell repertoires in COVID-19. Assay used: immunoSEQ multiplex PCR; TCRdb lists only in-frame clones, some missing. There are over 150,000 clones in the sample; approximately 90% occur only once, and less than 1.5% lies in the top ten. The sequencing input was peripheral blood. The receptors come from a man aged 25-40 years with acute or convalescent COVID-19.

This clone has more than one count but fewer than ten. The J gene is TRBJ1-2, the V gene TRBV10-2, with a tentative D call TRBD1 (5 bases). This CDR3 has 14 residues. V shed 8 bases and J shed 3 bases, with 16 bases lying between them. CDR1 is WSHSY and CDR2 is SAAADI in the germline V gene. CDR3 sequence (DNA): TGCGCCAGCGGGACGGGGGAGAGGGACTATGGCTACACCTTC. Amino acid sequence: CASGTGERDYGYTF.

J is TRBJ1-3 and V is TRBV7-9; a possible D gene is TRBD1 (5 bases). This CDR3 contains 15 residues. V lost 1 base to trimming and J lost 6 bases, with 13 bases between them. Germline-derived CDR1 and CDR2 are SEHNR and FQNEAQ (reference sequence). The CDR3 bases are TGTGCCAGCAGCTTAGGGAGGGGAAGGCCAAACACCATATATTTT. This sequence encodes CASSLGRGRPNTIYF.

The rearrangement uses TRBV3-1 (or the pseudogene TRBV3-2) and TRBJ1-3; TRBD1 is a possible D gene (5 bases). The CDR3 loop spans 14 amino acids. CDR1 is LGHDT and CDR2 is YNNKEL in the germline V gene (reference sequence). V lost 2 bases to trimming and J lost 10 bases, with 15 bases between them. The CDR3 bases are TGTGCCAGCAGCCAATATGACGTAAAGGGGACCATATATTTT. It translates to CASSQYDVKGTIYF.

V is TRBV30 and J is TRBJ1-3, with 7 bases aligning to TRBD1. Germline loops: CDR1 GTSNPN, CDR2 SVGIG (reference sequence). The CDR3 loop spans 12 amino acids. V shed 3 bases and J 8 bases; nucleotides not matched to a gene: 4. CDR3 bases: TGTGCCTGGAGCGAGACAGGGTACACCATATATTTT. The encoded protein is CAWSETGYTIYF.

The chain has TRBV7-8 and TRBJ1-2, with 9 bases matching TRBD1. V trimming: 1 base; J trimming: 8 bases; junction bases outside the gene matches: 8. Germline V gene sequence: CDR1 SGHVS, CDR2 FQNEAQ. The CDR3 loop spans 15 amino acids. CDR3 protein: CASSLDRGPSYGYTF. CDR3 bases: TGTGCCAGCAGCTTAGACAGGGGGCCTTCCTACGGCTACACCTTC.

The chain combines TRBV30 with TRBJ1-4; 9 nucleotides line up with TRBD1. The CDR3 is 12 amino acids. The junction had 0 bases not matched to a gene; V was cut back by 5 bases and J by 5 bases. Germline V CDR1 and CDR2: GTSNPN, SVGIG (reference sequence). CDR3 nucleotides: TGTGCCTGGGGACAGGGGAATGAAAAACTGTTTTTT. Residues: CAWGQGNEKLFF.

This clone was recorded once. This chain links TRBV19 with TRBJ2-4; TRBD2 matches 9 bases. The germline V gene encodes CDR1 LNHDA and CDR2 SQIVND (reference sequence). V trimming: 3 bases; J trimming: 0 bases; junction bases outside the gene matches: 6. The CDR3 extends over 17 amino acids. CDR3 amino acids: CASSIRGGRGAKNIQYF. CDR3 coding DNA: TGTGCCAGTAGTATTCGTGGCGGGAGGGGAGCCAAAAACATTCAGTACTTC.

The chain carries TRBV19 and TRBJ2-3; TRBD1 might be the D (7 bases). Deletions cut 3 bases from V and 6 bases from J, with 16 bases between. Germline V gene sequence: CDR1 LNHDA, CDR2 SQIVND (reference sequence). The CDR3 covers 15 residues. CDR3 sequence (DNA): TGTGCCAGTAGTATGGTAGGGGGCGCGGGGGATACGCAGTATTTT. Translated: CASSMVGGAGDTQYF.

The gene calls are TRBV29-1 and TRBJ2-2; 8 bases are a match to TRBD1. Germline V gene lookup returns CDR1 SQVTM and CDR2 ANQGSEA. The CDR3 sequence is 15 residues long. Unmatched junction bases numbered 5, after V lost 3 bases and J lost 2 bases. As DNA, the CDR3 is TGCAGCGTTGAGCGGGACAGGAGAAACACCGGGGAGCTGTTTTTT. Encoded protein: CSVERDRRNTGELFF.

V and J are TRBV30 and TRBJ2-5, with 7 bases fitting TRBD2. V lost 3 bases to trimming and J lost 1 base; unmatched junction nucleotides: 8. CDR3 length: 15 amino acids. Germline V lookup: CDR1 GTSNPN, CDR2 SVGIG (reference sequence). DNA for the CDR3: TGTGCCTGGAGGCTCTCGGGGGGACCCCAAGAGACCCAGTACTTC. It encodes CAWRLSGGPQETQYF.

The chain recombines TRBV28 with TRBJ1-4, with D hard to call. V dropped 4 bases and J dropped 0 bases, with 12 bases sitting between them. This CDR3 region has 16 residues. Germline assignment: CDR1 MDHEN and CDR2 SYDVKM. CDR3 loop: CASSSQTRATNEKLFF. The CDR3 DNA is TGTGCCAGCAGTTCCCAGACCCGGGCAACTAATGAAAAACTGTTTTTT.

The chain employs TRBV2 and TRBJ1-1; D is ambiguous. CDR1 is SNHLY and CDR2 is FYNNEI in the germline V gene. V was shortened by 6 bases and J by 0 bases, with 11 bases between the two germline ends. The length of the CDR3 is 14 residues. The chain's CDR3 is CASREEFMNTEAFF. The CDR3 DNA reads as TGTGCCAGCAGGGAGGAGTTCATGAACACTGAAGCTTTCTTT.

DNA for the CDR3: TGTGCCAGCAGCTTGAGGACAGGGGTTAATTCACCCCTCCACTTT. It translates to CASSLRTGVNSPLHF. The chain employs TRBV5-6 and TRBJ1-6; TRBD1 matches at 9 bases. V trimming: 1 base; J trimming: 6 bases; junction bases outside the gene matches: 2. The CDR3 has 15 amino acids. Germline V gives CDR1 SGHDT, CDR2 YYEEEE.

V is TRBV4-1 and J is TRBJ1-2; tentatively, D is TRBD1 (6 bases). Per germline, CDR1 MGHRA and CDR2 YSYEKL. This CDR3 contains 14 residues. V was trimmed by 1 base and J by 5 bases, leaving 11 bases between them. CDR3 nucleotides: TGCGCCAGCAGCCAAGGCAGGGGTGGGTATGGCTACACCTTC. Protein: CASSQGRGGYGYTF.

This clone was counted only a few times. The chain uses TRBV4-1 and TRBJ1-1, with D hard to call. This CDR3 is built from 19 residues. V was pared by 1 base and J by 4 bases, with 25 bases between. Germline CDR1 MGHRA, CDR2 YSYEKL. DNA of the CDR3: TGCGCCAGCAGCCAAGCAAGAACGACCCTGACCCTATCGGGCACTGAAGCTTTCTTT. Encoded protein: CASSQARTTLTLSGTEAFF.

The chain combines TRBV9 with TRBJ1-2; D possibly corresponds to TRBD1 (6 bases). The CDR3 is 16 residues long. Germline V gene data show CDR1 as SGDLS and CDR2 as YYNGEE. Deletions cut 0 bases from V and 4 bases from J, with 16 bases between. This CDR3 reads CASSVESRGAVYGYTF. CDR3 nucleotide sequence: TGTGCCAGCAGCGTAGAGTCCCGGGGGGCGGTCTATGGCTACACCTTC.

The J gene is TRBJ2-2, the V gene TRBV5-1, with 7 positions matching TRBD2. The CDR3 loop spans 13 amino acids. CDR1 is SGHRS and CDR2 is YFSETQ in the germline V gene. The ends lost 7 bases at V and 3 bases at J; junction bases unmatched: 3. For the CDR3, the DNA is TGCGCCAGCCGGGACTACTACACCGGGGAGCTGTTTTTT. This sequence encodes CASRDYYTGELFF.

J is TRBJ2-2 and V is TRBV5-1; the D gene is possibly TRBD1 (5 bases). The V gene lost 1 base and the J gene lost 1 base, with 11 bases spanning the gap. Germline V gene sequence: CDR1 SGHRS, CDR2 YFSETQ. This CDR3 is 16 amino acids long. CDR3 sequence (DNA): TGCGCCAGCAGCTTGTTGGCAGGGCGGAACACCGGGGAGCTGTTTTTT. It is translated as CASSLLAGRNTGELFF.

The chain recombines TRBV27 with TRBJ2-5, with D tentatively TRBD1 (6 bases). With 5 bases removed from V and 0 bases from J, the gap between germline ends came to 19 bases. The CDR3 spans 17 residues. Germline-derived CDR1 and CDR2 are MNHEY and SMNVEV (reference sequence). The CDR3 DNA reads TGTGCCAGCAGTCCAATGGGTTCTGACAGGCACCAAGAGACCCAGTACTTC. The encoded protein is CASSPMGSDRHQETQYF.